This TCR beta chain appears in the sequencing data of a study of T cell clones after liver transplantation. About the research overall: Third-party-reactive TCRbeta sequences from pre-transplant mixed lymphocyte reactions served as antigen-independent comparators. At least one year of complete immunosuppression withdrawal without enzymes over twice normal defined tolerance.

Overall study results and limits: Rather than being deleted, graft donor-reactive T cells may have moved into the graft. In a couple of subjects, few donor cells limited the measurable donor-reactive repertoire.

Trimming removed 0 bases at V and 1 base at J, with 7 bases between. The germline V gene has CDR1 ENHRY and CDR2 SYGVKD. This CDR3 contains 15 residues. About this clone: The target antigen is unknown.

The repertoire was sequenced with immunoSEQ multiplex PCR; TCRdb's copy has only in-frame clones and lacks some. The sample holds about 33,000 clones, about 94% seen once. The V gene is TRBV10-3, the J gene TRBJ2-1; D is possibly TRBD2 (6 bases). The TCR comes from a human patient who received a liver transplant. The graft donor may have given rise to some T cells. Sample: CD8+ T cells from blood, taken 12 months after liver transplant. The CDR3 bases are TGTGCCATCAGTGAGTCGGGGGGTTCCTACAATGAGCAGTTCTTC. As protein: CAISESGGSYNEQFF.